The rows below give T cell receptor beta chains drawn from one sample of a study of T cells in Graves' hyperthyroidism and ophthalmopathy. TCRdb itself ran the multiplex PCR reads through MiXCR, one entry per CDR3 protein. The sample lists some 250,000 distinct CDR3 sequences, approximately 14% occurring once. The material sequenced was blood. The receptor source for this set is a woman in her forties or fifties with Graves' hyperthyroidism that later progressed to Graves' ophthalmopathy. CDR3s include the opening cysteine and the closing phenylalanine or tryptophan. Each record gives: D gene, V gene, J gene, clone size, CDR3 protein, CDR3 DNA. D genes are given only for firm matches. Clone size is shown for a subset of rows, as once, few, many or a class of expanded clone.

>NA|TRBV6-1|TRBJ2-7|many
CASRVRVRGAPYEQYF
TGTGCCAGCAGGGTTAGGGTCCGAGGGGCCCCCTACGAGCAGTACTTC
>NA|TRBV15|TRBJ2-7|few
CATSRPTRFYEQYF
TGTGCCACCAGCAGGCCTACACGGTTCTACGAGCAGTACTTC
>NA|TRBV20-1|TRBJ2-1|many
CSAAGYSYNEQFF
TGCAGTGCTGCGGGATACTCCTACAATGAGCAGTTCTTC
>TRBD1|TRBV14|TRBJ1-6|many
CASSQLGQGNSPLHF
TGTGCCAGCAGCCAATTGGGACAGGGTAATTCACCCCTCCACTTT
>TRBD1|TRBV14|TRBJ2-3|few
CASSQTRGRGTDTQYF
TGTGCCAGCAGCCAAACGAGGGGGCGAGGGACAGATACGCAGTATTTT
>NA|TRBV7-2|TRBJ2-3|NA
CASSPDWTDTQYF
TGTGCCAGCAGCCCAGACTGGACAGATACGCAGTATTTT
>TRBD2|TRBV3-1|TRBJ2-7|many
CASSVRLAGLSYEQYF
TGTGCCAGCAGCGTTCGACTAGCGGGCCTCTCCTACGAGCAGTACTTC
>NA|TRBV7-3|TRBJ2-1|many
CASSLTRDFYNEQFF
TGTGCCAGCAGCTTAACCCGGGACTTCTACAATGAGCAGTTCTTC
>TRBD2|TRBV7-9|TRBJ2-1|many
CASRIAGGPKGEQFF
TGTGCCAGCAGAATAGCGGGAGGGCCGAAGGGGGAGCAGTTCTTC
>TRBD2|TRBV10-2|TRBJ2-2|many
CASRASGRSGELFF
TGCGCCAGCAGGGCTAGCGGGAGGAGCGGGGAGCTGTTTTTT
>NA|TRBV6-2/TRBV6-3|TRBJ1-5|many
CASSWMADQDQPQHF
TGTGCCAGCAGTTGGATGGCGGACCAGGATCAGCCCCAGCATTTT
>NA|TRBV6-1|TRBJ2-7|many
CASSEVGTGPYEQYF
TGTGCCAGCAGTGAAGTGGGAACAGGGCCCTACGAGCAGTACTTC
>NA|TRBV4-1|TRBJ2-1|NA
CASSQDPRANEQFF
TGCGCCAGCAGCCAAGACCCCCGGGCTAATGAGCAGTTCTTC
>TRBD1|TRBV12-3/TRBV12-4|TRBJ2-2|NA
CASSPGQGWTGELFF
TGTGCCAGCAGCCCGGGACAGGGGTGGACCGGGGAGCTGTTTTTT
>NA|TRBV15|TRBJ1-1|NA
CATSRDGGEAFF
TGTGCCACCAGCAGAGATGGGGGTGAAGCTTTCTTT
>NA|TRBV2|TRBJ2-1|many
CASSERRVDNEQFF
TGTGCCAGCAGTGAACGGAGGGTAGACAATGAGCAGTTCTTC
>TRBD2|TRBV7-9|TRBJ2-3|many
CASSTGLAGVSDTQYF
TGTGCCAGCAGCACGGGACTAGCGGGAGTCTCAGATACGCAGTATTTT
>NA|TRBV6-1|TRBJ2-2|many
CASKLQNTGELFF
TGTGCCAGCAAGCTCCAGAACACCGGGGAGCTGTTTTTT
>TRBD2|TRBV7-2|TRBJ2-1|many
CALRAGVSEQFF
TGTGCCCTTCGAGCGGGAGTAAGTGAGCAGTTCTTC
>TRBD2|TRBV12-3/TRBV12-4|TRBJ2-3|many
CASRETSWVDTQYF
TGTGCCAGCAGGGAGACTAGCTGGGTGGATACGCAGTATTTT
>NA|TRBV7-9|TRBJ1-5|few
CASSFQGGNQPQHF
TGTGCCAGCAGCTTCCAAGGCGGCAATCAGCCCCAGCATTTT
>NA|TRBV2|TRBJ1-6|many
CASSEWGAGSPLHF
TGTGCCAGCAGTGAATGGGGGGCAGGTTCACCCCTCCACTTT
>TRBD1|TRBV18|TRBJ1-1|many
CASSPRGGGKNTEAFF
TGTGCCAGCTCACCCAGGGGAGGGGGCAAGAACACTGAAGCTTTCTTT
>NA|TRBV28|TRBJ2-1|many
CASSPAGGGRYNEQFF
TGTGCCAGCAGCCCCGCCGGGGGAGGCCGCTACAATGAGCAGTTCTTC